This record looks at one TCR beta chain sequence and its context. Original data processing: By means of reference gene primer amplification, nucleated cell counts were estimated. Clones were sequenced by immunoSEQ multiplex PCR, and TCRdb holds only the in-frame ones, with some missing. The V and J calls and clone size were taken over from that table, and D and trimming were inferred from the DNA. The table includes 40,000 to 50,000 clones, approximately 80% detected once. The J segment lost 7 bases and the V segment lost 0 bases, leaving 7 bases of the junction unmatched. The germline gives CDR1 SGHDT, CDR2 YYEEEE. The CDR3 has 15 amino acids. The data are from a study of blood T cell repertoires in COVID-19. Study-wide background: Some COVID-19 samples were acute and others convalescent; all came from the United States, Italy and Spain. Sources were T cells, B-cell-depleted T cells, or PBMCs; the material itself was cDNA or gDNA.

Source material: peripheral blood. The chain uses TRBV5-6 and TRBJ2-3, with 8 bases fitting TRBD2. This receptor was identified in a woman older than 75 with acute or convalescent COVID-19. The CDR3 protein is CASSLGGRTSNTQYF. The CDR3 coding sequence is TGTGCCAGCAGCTTGGGAGGTAGGACTAGCAATACGCAGTATTTT.